A selection of T cell receptor beta chains follows, all from one sample in a study of tumor and adjacent non-tumor tissue in lung cancer. TCRdb independently ran MiXCR on the multiplex PCR reads; one entry per CDR3 protein. The data show 200,000 to 250,000 distinct CDR3 sequences, with less than 80% seen just once and under 30% held by the top ten. Input material: lung tumor tissue. The receptors derive from a man aged 55 to 70 with non-small cell lung cancer. The CDR3 runs from the conserved cysteine through the conserved F or W. D genes are given only for firm matches. Clone size, where shown, is once, few, many, or a class for clones that have expanded.

cdr3_length	v_call	d_call	clone_size	j_call	cdr3_nt	cdr3_aa
15	TRBV5-4	TRBD2	NA	TRBJ2-5	TGTGCCAGCAGTGTAGGGACTAGCGGGGCGGAGACCCAGTACTTC	CASSVGTSGAETQYF
13	TRBV30	TRBD1	few	TRBJ2-1	TGTGCCTGGATGGGGACAGCTTACAATGAGCAGTTCTTC	CAWMGTAYNEQFF
13	TRBV5-4	NA	NA	TRBJ2-7	TGTGCCAGCAGCTGGACGGGGGGCGACAAGCAGTACTTC	CASSWTGGDKQYF
14	TRBV6-6	TRBD1	NA	TRBJ1-1	TGTGCCAGCGGACTTATACAGGGGGCTGTTGAAGCTATCTTT	CASGLIQGAVEAIF
17	TRBV5-5	TRBD1	NA	TRBJ1-1	TGTGCAGGCAGCTTACTCCCGGGGACAGGGGGGGGTTGGGAAGCTTTCTTT	CAGSLLPGTGGGWEAFF
16	TRBV7-9	TRBD1	few	TRBJ1-5	TGTGCCAGCAGCGCAGGACAGGATGCGAGCAATCAGCCCCAGCATTTT	CASSAGQDASNQPQHF
15	TRBV11-3	NA	NA	TRBJ2-5	TGTGCCAGCAACACTCAGGGTAGACCGGAGGAGACCCGGTACTTC	CASNTQGRPEETRYF
15	TRBV20-1	NA	few	TRBJ1-4	TGCAGTGCTAGAGATATCGCCCAGTCTAATGAAAAACTGTTTTTT	CSARDIAQSNEKLFF
19	TRBV5-6	NA	NA	TRBJ1-1	TGTGCCAGCAGCTTGGCCCAGGCAGGGATAGGAGCTTCGAGGACTGAAGCTTTCTTT	CASSLAQAGIGASRTEAFF
13	TRBV11-3	NA	NA	TRBJ2-4	TGTGCCAGCACCTGGATGGGTCAGGACATTCAATACTTC	CASTWMGQDIQYF
18	TRBV20-1	TRBD2	many	TRBJ2-7	TGCAGTGCCTCCAAGCGGGCTAGCGGGAGTCTGGTGGCCTACGAGCAGTACTTC	CSASKRASGSLVAYEQYF
16	TRBV7-9	NA	NA	TRBJ2-5	TGTGCCAGCAGCTTAGTGGAGGGTCGGACCCAAGAGACCCAGTACTTC	CASSLVEGRTQETQYF
14	TRBV23-1	NA	NA	TRBJ1-1	TGCGCCAGCACGAAAGGGTTGGCGGACACTGAAGCTTTCTTT	CASTKGLADTEAFF
17	TRBV11-1	TRBD2	NA	TRBJ2-1	TGTGCCAGCAGCTTATCTCGTCTAGCGGGAGGCAACAAAGAGCAGCTCTTC	CASSLSRLAGGNKEQLF
16	TRBV6-5	TRBD1	NA	TRBJ2-6	TGTGCCAGCAGTTACTCCGGACAGGGGTGGGCCAACGTCCTGACTTTC	CASSYSGQGWANVLTF
15	TRBV11-2	NA	once	TRBJ1-6	TGTGCTAGCAGTCTAGGAGGGGACAATATTTCACCCCTCCACTTT	CASSLGGDNISPLHF
12	TRBV20-1	NA	many	TRBJ2-5	TGCAGTGCTAGCGGGGGTCGGGAGACCCAGTACTTC	CSASGGRETQYF
15	TRBV4-2	TRBD1	NA	TRBJ1-6	TGTGCCAGCAGCCCCCGAGACAGGGTAAATTCACCCCCCCACTTT	CASSPRDRVNSPPHF
16	TRBV20-1	TRBD2	many	TRBJ2-7	TGCAGTGCTAGAGATAGGACTAGCGGGGGACTAGGGGAGCAGTACTTC	CSARDRTSGGLGEQYF
15	TRBV20-1	TRBD1	many	TRBJ2-7	TGCAGTGCTGGAGGGACAGGGGGATTTTCCTACGAGCAGTACTTC	CSAGGTGGFSYEQYF
15	TRBV5-1	NA	NA	TRBJ2-3	NA	CASSLVGGGTDTRYF
16	TRBV5-1	NA	NA	TRBJ2-5	TGCGCCAGCAGCTTGGGGCGGGGCGGCCTACAAGAGACCCAGTGCTTC	CASSLGRGGLQETQCF
15	TRBV20-1	TRBD1	NA	TRBJ2-1	TGTAGTGCTGACTCAGCGAGGGGGCCTTGGAATGAGCAGTTCTTC	CSADSARGPWNEQFF
13	TRBV4-3	NA	many	TRBJ1-1	TGCGCCAGCAGCCAAGATGTGGGCACTGAAGCTTTCTTT	CASSQDVGTEAFF
15	TRBV19	NA	NA	TRBJ2-1	TGTGCCAGTAGCCCCCGGGACTTTATTTACAATGAGCAGTTCTTC	CASSPRDFIYNEQFF
14	TRBV20-1	NA	NA	TRBJ2-7	TGCAGTGCTAGAGAGGCTTGGGGCAGTTACGAGCAGTACTTT	CSAREAWGSYEQYF
15	TRBV12-3/TRBV12-4	NA	NA	TRBJ1-5	TGTGCCAGCAGCTCGGACGGTCGGCGCAATCAGCCCCAGCATTTT	CASSSDGRRNQPQHF
15	TRBV20-1	NA	once	TRBJ2-1	TGCGGTGCGAGAGATCGGCCTAGCAGCTACAGTGAGCAGTTCTTC	CGARDRPSSYSEQFF
15	TRBV4-3	NA	few	TRBJ2-3	TGCGCCAGCAGCCAAGATCCCCACAGCACCAATACGCAGTATTTT	CASSQDPHSTNTQYF
13	TRBV20-1	NA	NA	TRBJ2-3	TGCAGTGCTTCCGGGACCCTTTCAGATACGCAGTATTTT	CSASGTLSDTQYF
17	TRBV7-9	TRBD1	many	TRBJ2-7	TGTGCCAGCAGCTTAGCCAGACAGGGTGTGGGGGAGTACGAGCAGTACTTC	CASSLARQGVGEYEQYF
13	TRBV6-5	NA	NA	TRBJ1-6	TGTGCCAGCAGTTTAGTAAGGTGGGAGCCCCTCCACTTT	CASSLVRWEPLHF
18	TRBV6-1	TRBD1	NA	TRBJ1-5	TGTGTCAGCAGTGTCGGTCCCGGGACAGAGTATAGCAATCAGCCCCAGCATTTT	CVSSVGPGTEYSNQPQHF
14	TRBV29-1	NA	NA	TRBJ2-3	TGCAGCGTTGAGGTGGGAACCAGCACAGATATGCAGTATTTT	CSVEVGTSTDMQYF
14	TRBV13	NA	NA	TRBJ2-1	TGTGCCAGCAGCTTAGGAATACTAGAGAGTGAGCAGTTCTTC	CASSLGILESEQFF
16	TRBV6-2/TRBV6-3	TRBD2	NA	TRBJ2-7	TGTGCCAGCACCTTCCCTGGACTAGCGGGTTTCTACGAGCAGTACTTC	CASTFPGLAGFYEQYF
14	TRBV29-1	NA	many	TRBJ1-2	TGCAGCGCACCAACCGGGATAGACCTGCCTGGCTACACCTTC	CSAPTGIDLPGYTF
17	TRBV11-2	NA	NA	TRBJ1-4	TGTGCCAGCAGCTTAAAAATGCCCGGACGCCACGGAAGAAAACTGTTTTTT	CASSLKMPGRHGRKLFF
15	TRBV20-1	NA	once	TRBJ1-5	TGCAGTGCTAGAAAAATGGCAGCTAGCAATCAGCCCCAGCATTTT	CSARKMAASNQPQHF
17	TRBV29-1	NA	NA	TRBJ2-3	TGCAGCGTTGGTGCGGACCACTTCACGGGCCCCACAGATACGCGGTATTTT	CSVGADHFTGPTDTRYF
14	TRBV28	TRBD1	NA	TRBJ1-2	TGTACCAGCAGTCCAGACAGGGTTGACTATGGCTACACCTTC	CTSSPDRVDYGYTF
15	TRBV12-3/TRBV12-4	NA	NA	TRBJ2-5	TGTGCCAGCTTGAGGGGTCAGCGGCGAGGGGAGTCCCGGTACTTC	CASLRGQRRGESRYF
16	TRBV20-1	NA	many	TRBJ1-3	TGCAGTGCTAGAGTATGGGACGGAAACTCTGGAAACACCATATATTTT	CSARVWDGNSGNTIYF
16	TRBV20-1	NA	NA	TRBJ1-2	TGCAGTGCTAGAGAAAGACGGACGGCAGCTAACTATGGCTACACCTTC	CSARERRTAANYGYTF
19	TRBV6-1	TRBD2	NA	TRBJ2-3	TGTGCCAGCAGTGAACGGACTAGCGGGAAGGGAACTAGCACAGATACGCAGTATTTT	CASSERTSGKGTSTDTQYF
16	TRBV14	NA	NA	TRBJ1-1	TGTGCCAGCAGCCAAGTGGGACACGGTTTGAACACTGAAGCTTTCTTT	CASSQVGHGLNTEAFF